The T cell receptor (beta chain) described here comes from a study of T cell responses to AZD1222 COVID-19 vaccine. Profiling relied on immunoSEQ multiplex PCR, and the TCRdb table lists in-frame clones only, not all of them. The sample lists 95,000 to 150,000 clones, 92% seen once, with about 7.7% in the top ten. Notes on the study in general: Among vaccine-associated CD4 TCRs, coverage spanned spike, with dominance at 160-218 and 743-854. The sample set comprised mostly white British donors with more females, and clonal diversity was possibly underestimated.

This CDR3 has 14 residues. Germline-derived CDR1 and CDR2 are SEHNR and FQNEAQ (reference sequence). The V end was cut by 0 bases, the J end by 6 bases, with 10 bases between. A remark on this clone: Antigen unknown.

Sequenced here: peripheral blood, sampled 28 days after the second AZD1222 dose. This chain connects TRBV7-9 to TRBJ2-3; the D call may be TRBD1 or TRBD2 (5 bases each). This clonotype was sampled from an adult who received the AZD1222 COVID-19 vaccine. The CDR3 bases are TGTGCCAGCAGCTTAGCGGGGGAGCGCGATACGCAGTATTTT. Amino acid sequence: CASSLAGERDTQYF.